What follows describes a single TCR beta chain. The antigen is undetermined. The investigators split CD4+ cells into a CD45RA+ naive subset and a CD45RA-negative memory subset. This specimen comes from a study of shared clonotypes between healthy human individuals. Across the whole study: There were three CD4 naive, three CD4 memory, two CD8 naive and one CD8 memory plates per donor.

The method was immunoSEQ multiplex PCR; TCRdb's version includes in-frame clones alone and lacks a portion of them. The table includes around 940,000 clones, roughly 72% detected once. The CDR3 has 13 amino acids. In germline, CDR1 is MNHEY, CDR2 SVGAGI. V was clipped by 7 bases and J by 8 bases; unmatched bases: 10. Study outcomes and limitations: Roughly 5% of naive CD4 clonotypes were shared across four donors. Against clonotypes common to all four donors, non-shared ones had lower generation probabilities.

Sample: memory CD4+ T cells sorted from blood. The sample's subset: CD45RA-negative fraction. J is TRBJ1-2 and V is TRBV6-5, with 7 bases that match TRBD1. The receptor was isolated from a man between 18 and 29 years old in good health. Written as DNA, the CDR3 is TGTGCCAGCACCTCGACAGGGTTAAGCGGCTACACCTTC. This translates into CASTSTGLSGYTF.